This TCR beta chain emerged from a study of shared clonotypes between healthy human individuals. Study context: There were three CD4 naive, three CD4 memory, two CD8 naive and one CD8 memory plates per donor.

Naive CD8 cells lacked CD45RO and underwent positive selection for CCR7, leaving out terminally differentiated effector memory CD45RA+ cells. Germline loops: CDR1 LNHNV, CDR2 YYDKDF (reference sequence). V was trimmed by 6 bases and J by 5 bases, leaving 17 bases between them. The CDR3 runs 14 residues. Method: immunoSEQ multiplex PCR; TCRdb's copy keeps in-frame clones and lacks some. The sample carries about 2 million clones, approximately 94% recorded once. The chain is built from TRBV15 and TRBJ2-7; D not certain. The receptor was isolated from a man between 18 and 29 years old in good health. Input material: naive CD8+ T cells sorted from blood. The CDR3 DNA reads TGTGCCACCAGTGATGCAGGAGCCGTTGACGAGCAGTACTTC. This translates into CATSDAGAVDEQYF.